This paragraph covers one TCR beta chain sequence. This sample is drawn from a study of blood T cell repertoires in COVID-19. In the study overall: The United States, Italy and Spain provided the acute and convalescent COVID-19 samples. T cells, B-cell-depleted T cells, or PBMCs provided the cDNA or gDNA that served as material.

Methods used by the authors: It was from reference gene primer amplification that nucleated cell counts were estimated. Assay: immunoSEQ multiplex PCR; the TCRdb copy retains only in-frame clones and omits some. That table is the source of V, J and clone size, and D and trimming were worked out from the DNA. Seen here are 150,000 or so clones, around 80% observed once, and the top ten hold over 0.5%. Germline V CDR1 and CDR2: MNHEY, SVGAGI. V lost 2 bases and J lost 5; bases outside the gene matches: 3. This CDR3 has 14 residues. The chain joins TRBV6-5 to TRBJ2-1; the match to TRBD1 covers 7 bases. Specimen: peripheral blood. This TCR came from a man between 60 and 75 years old with acute or convalescent COVID-19. CDR3 sequence: CASSYADRDNEQFF. Written as DNA, the CDR3 is TGTGCCAGCAGTTACGCCGACAGGGACAATGAGCAGTTCTTC.